The rows below give T cell receptor beta chains drawn from one sample of a study of cytomegalovirus exposure and HLA in healthy donors. Some clones are missing from TCRdb's copy, which holds only in-frame ones; the method was immunoSEQ multiplex PCR. The sample lists around 120,000 clones, 81% seen once, with around 0.7% in the top ten. Source material: PBMCs. All receptors come from a man younger than 30 in good health and CMV-seronegative. CDR3s include the opening cysteine and the closing phenylalanine or tryptophan. D genes are given only for firm matches. Clone size is shown for a subset of rows, as once, few, many or a class of expanded clone.

clone_size: -; cdr3_length: 15; v_call: TRBV5-4; d_call: -; j_call: TRBJ1-2; cdr3_aa: CASSFDRTRRYGYTF; cdr3_nt: TGTGCCAGCAGCTTCGATCGGACTAGGCGGTATGGCTACACCTTC
clone_size: -; cdr3_length: 13; v_call: TRBV19; d_call: -; j_call: TRBJ1-1; cdr3_aa: CASSMSLDSEAFF; cdr3_nt: TGTGCCAGTAGTATGAGTCTGGACAGTGAAGCTTTCTTT
clone_size: -; cdr3_length: 18; v_call: TRBV7-2; d_call: TRBD1; j_call: TRBJ1-3; cdr3_aa: CASSLAAFLGQGGNTIYF; cdr3_nt: TGTGCCAGCAGCTTAGCTGCCTTTCTCGGACAGGGAGGAAACACCATATATTTT
clone_size: -; cdr3_length: 16; v_call: TRBV7-9; d_call: TRBD1; j_call: TRBJ1-5; cdr3_aa: CASSPPGTGADQPQHF; cdr3_nt: TGTGCCAGCAGCCCACCCGGGACAGGGGCAGACCAGCCCCAGCATTTT
clone_size: -; cdr3_length: 16; v_call: TRBV19; d_call: -; j_call: TRBJ1-5; cdr3_aa: CASSIGQTYSNQPQHF; cdr3_nt: TGTGCCAGTAGTATTGGACAGACGTATAGCAATCAGCCCCAGCATTTT
clone_size: -; cdr3_length: 16; v_call: TRBV6-1; d_call: -; j_call: TRBJ1-6; cdr3_aa: CASSEALSRPDSPLHF; cdr3_nt: TGTGCCAGCAGTGAAGCGCTATCCAGGCCGGATTCACCCCTCCACTTT
clone_size: -; cdr3_length: 16; v_call: TRBV6-5; d_call: -; j_call: TRBJ1-3; cdr3_aa: CASSYSRMGAGYTIYF; cdr3_nt: TGTGCCAGCAGTTACTCGAGAATGGGGGCCGGATACACCATATATTTT
clone_size: -; cdr3_length: 12; v_call: TRBV6-5; d_call: TRBD2; j_call: TRBJ2-5; cdr3_aa: CASSPGEGTQYF; cdr3_nt: TGTGCCAGCAGCCCGGGGGAGGGGACCCAGTACTTC
clone_size: -; cdr3_length: 15; v_call: TRBV10-1; d_call: TRBD1; j_call: TRBJ1-1; cdr3_aa: CASSDTDRVRPEAFF; cdr3_nt: TGCGCCAGCAGTGACACGGACAGGGTTAGACCCGAAGCTTTCTTT
clone_size: -; cdr3_length: 11; v_call: TRBV19; d_call: -; j_call: TRBJ1-1; cdr3_aa: CATTTNTEAFF; cdr3_nt: TGTGCCACCACAACGAACACTGAAGCTTTCTTT
clone_size: -; cdr3_length: 16; v_call: TRBV5-8; d_call: -; j_call: TRBJ1-4; cdr3_aa: CASSDDRLPTNEKLFF; cdr3_nt: TGTGCCAGCAGCGACGACAGGTTACCAACTAATGAAAAACTGTTTTTT
clone_size: -; cdr3_length: 14; v_call: TRBV4-3; d_call: -; j_call: TRBJ1-2; cdr3_aa: CASSHGGHDYGYTF; cdr3_nt: TGCGCCAGCAGCCACGGCGGGCATGACTATGGCTACACCTTC
clone_size: -; cdr3_length: 13; v_call: TRBV6-4; d_call: -; j_call: TRBJ1-1; cdr3_aa: CASSASYRTEAFF; cdr3_nt: TGTGCCAGCAGTGCCTCCTACAGGACTGAAGCTTTCTTT
clone_size: few; cdr3_length: 11; v_call: TRBV9; d_call: -; j_call: TRBJ2-4; cdr3_aa: CASSVSEVLGF; cdr3_nt: TGTGCCAGCAGCGTATCGGAGGTCCTAGGCTTC
clone_size: few; cdr3_length: 14; v_call: TRBV9; d_call: -; j_call: TRBJ2-6; cdr3_aa: CASSVAAGANVLTF; cdr3_nt: TGTGCCAGCAGCGTAGCAGCTGGGGCCAACGTCCTGACTTTC
clone_size: -; cdr3_length: 14; v_call: TRBV7-7; d_call: -; j_call: TRBJ2-5; cdr3_aa: CASSRRDSGETQYF; cdr3_nt: TGTGCCAGCAGCCGACGGGACAGCGGGGAGACCCAGTACTTC
clone_size: -; cdr3_length: 15; v_call: TRBV2; d_call: TRBD1; j_call: TRBJ2-1; cdr3_aa: CASRPTGTVYNEQFF; cdr3_nt: TGTGCCAGCAGGCCCACCGGGACAGTGTACAATGAGCAGTTCTTC
clone_size: -; cdr3_length: 13; v_call: TRBV7-3; d_call: TRBD1; j_call: TRBJ1-1; cdr3_aa: CASSSGQGTEAFF; cdr3_nt: TGTGCCAGCAGCTCGGGACAGGGGACGGAAGCTTTCTTT
clone_size: -; cdr3_length: 15; v_call: TRBV19; d_call: -; j_call: TRBJ1-2; cdr3_aa: CASGIAGDHNYGYTF; cdr3_nt: TGTGCCAGTGGTATTGCAGGGGACCATAACTATGGCTACACCTTC
clone_size: -; cdr3_length: 12; v_call: TRBV6-5; d_call: TRBD2; j_call: TRBJ2-1; cdr3_aa: CASSPRTSGQFF; cdr3_nt: TGTGCCAGCAGTCCTCGGACTAGCGGTCAGTTCTTC
clone_size: -; cdr3_length: 18; v_call: TRBV2; d_call: -; j_call: TRBJ1-5; cdr3_aa: CASSPTRRTAPSNQPQHF; cdr3_nt: TGTGCCAGCAGTCCAACCCGAAGGACAGCCCCTAGCAATCAGCCCCAGCATTTT
clone_size: few; cdr3_length: 15; v_call: TRBV7-9; d_call: TRBD2; j_call: TRBJ2-5; cdr3_aa: CASSPGLDSQETQYF; cdr3_nt: TGTGCCAGCAGCCCAGGACTAGATAGCCAAGAGACCCAGTACTTC
clone_size: -; cdr3_length: 13; v_call: TRBV6-5; d_call: -; j_call: TRBJ1-1; cdr3_aa: CASSYSWGVEAFF; cdr3_nt: TGTGCCAGCAGTTACTCGTGGGGGGTTGAAGCTTTCTTT
clone_size: once; cdr3_length: 16; v_call: TRBV11-1; d_call: TRBD1; j_call: TRBJ2-1; cdr3_aa: CASSLAGTGTSGEQFF; cdr3_nt: TGTGCCAGCAGCTTAGCCGGGACAGGGACTTCGGGTGAGCAGTTCTTC
clone_size: -; cdr3_length: 16; v_call: TRBV27; d_call: TRBD2; j_call: TRBJ2-3; cdr3_aa: CASSLGLAGPADTQYF; cdr3_nt: TGTGCCAGCAGTTTGGGACTAGCGGGCCCCGCAGATACGCAGTATTTT
clone_size: -; cdr3_length: 12; v_call: TRBV29-1; d_call: TRBD1; j_call: TRBJ2-7; cdr3_aa: CSVDGTGYEQYF; cdr3_nt: TGCAGCGTTGACGGGACAGGCTACGAGCAGTACTTC
clone_size: -; cdr3_length: 12; v_call: TRBV10-1; d_call: -; j_call: TRBJ2-2; cdr3_aa: CASSESRGELFF; cdr3_nt: TGCGCCAGCAGTGAGTCCCGGGGGGAGCTGTTTTTT
clone_size: -; cdr3_length: 14; v_call: TRBV6-6; d_call: -; j_call: TRBJ1-4; cdr3_aa: CASSYAGEGQKLFF; cdr3_nt: TGTGCCAGCAGTTATGCTGGGGAGGGACAAAAACTGTTTTTT
clone_size: -; cdr3_length: 14; v_call: TRBV27; d_call: -; j_call: TRBJ2-3; cdr3_aa: CASSLAGGTDTQYF; cdr3_nt: TGTGCCAGCAGTTTGGCCGGGGGCACAGATACGCAGTATTTT
clone_size: -; cdr3_length: 15; v_call: TRBV5-1; d_call: TRBD1; j_call: TRBJ2-3; cdr3_aa: CASSADRGDTDTQYF; cdr3_nt: TGCGCCAGCAGCGCGGACAGGGGGGACACAGATACGCAGTATTTT
clone_size: -; cdr3_length: 13; v_call: TRBV11-2; d_call: -; j_call: TRBJ2-7; cdr3_aa: CASNRGSSYEQYF; cdr3_nt: TGTGCCAGCAACCGTGGCTCCTCCTACGAGCAGTACTTC
clone_size: -; cdr3_length: 14; v_call: TRBV14; d_call: -; j_call: TRBJ2-7; cdr3_aa: CASSQRGDSYEQYF; cdr3_nt: TGTGCCAGCAGCCAAAGGGGCGACTCCTACGAGCAGTACTTC
clone_size: -; cdr3_length: 14; v_call: TRBV9; d_call: TRBD1; j_call: TRBJ2-7; cdr3_aa: CASSALGQDYEQYF; cdr3_nt: TGTGCCAGCAGCGCCTTAGGACAGGACTACGAGCAGTACTTC
clone_size: -; cdr3_length: 13; v_call: TRBV7-3; d_call: -; j_call: TRBJ1-1; cdr3_aa: CASSSITDTEAFF; cdr3_nt: TGTGCCAGCAGCTCCATTACGGACACTGAAGCTTTCTTT
clone_size: few; cdr3_length: 11; v_call: TRBV4-2; d_call: -; j_call: TRBJ1-1; cdr3_aa: CASSQSLRAFF; cdr3_nt: TGTGCCAGCAGCCAGTCCCTGCGAGCTTTCTTT
clone_size: -; cdr3_length: 13; v_call: TRBV11-2; d_call: -; j_call: TRBJ2-7; cdr3_aa: CASRQGGSYGQYF; cdr3_nt: TGTGCCAGCAGGCAGGGGGGTAGCTACGGGCAGTACTTC
clone_size: -; cdr3_length: 17; v_call: TRBV28; d_call: TRBD1; j_call: TRBJ2-7; cdr3_aa: CASSLTIPDRDRYEQYF; cdr3_nt: TGTGCCAGCAGTCTAACCATTCCCGACAGGGACCGTTACGAGCAGTACTTC
clone_size: -; cdr3_length: 14; v_call: TRBV6-1; d_call: TRBD1; j_call: TRBJ2-1; cdr3_aa: CASSARDSYNEQFF; cdr3_nt: TGTGCCAGCAGCGCCCGGGACAGCTACAATGAGCAGTTCTTC
clone_size: few; cdr3_length: 10; v_call: TRBV2; d_call: -; j_call: TRBJ1-1; cdr3_aa: CASAGTEAFF; cdr3_nt: TGTGCCAGCGCCGGCACTGAAGCTTTCTTT
clone_size: -; cdr3_length: 16; v_call: TRBV7-9; d_call: TRBD1; j_call: TRBJ1-2; cdr3_aa: CASSPEAGTGRYGYTF; cdr3_nt: TGTGCCAGCAGCCCTGAGGCGGGGACAGGGCGGTATGGCTACACCTTC
clone_size: -; cdr3_length: 14; v_call: TRBV4-1; d_call: TRBD1; j_call: TRBJ1-1; cdr3_aa: CASSQFTGQAEAFF; cdr3_nt: TGCGCCAGCAGCCAATTCACGGGACAGGCGGAAGCTTTCTTT
clone_size: -; cdr3_length: 14; v_call: TRBV7-9; d_call: -; j_call: TRBJ1-1; cdr3_aa: CASSSPSWNTEAFF; cdr3_nt: TGTGCCAGCAGCTCTCCGAGTTGGAACACTGAAGCTTTCTTT
clone_size: once; cdr3_length: 14; v_call: TRBV15; d_call: -; j_call: TRBJ1-5; cdr3_aa: CATSSPRSNQPQHF; cdr3_nt: TGTGCCACCAGCAGTCCTAGGAGCAATCAGCCCCAGCATTTT
clone_size: -; cdr3_length: 14; v_call: TRBV19; d_call: -; j_call: TRBJ2-7; cdr3_aa: CASSTGAQAYEQYF; cdr3_nt: TGTGCCAGTAGTACTGGTGCTCAGGCCTACGAGCAGTACTTC
clone_size: -; cdr3_length: 17; v_call: TRBV4-2; d_call: -; j_call: TRBJ1-1; cdr3_aa: CASSQDPPRSGGTEAFF; cdr3_nt: TGTGCCAGCAGCCAAGATCCACCCAGGTCAGGAGGCACTGAAGCTTTCTTT
clone_size: -; cdr3_length: 13; v_call: TRBV7-9; d_call: -; j_call: TRBJ1-5; cdr3_aa: CASSLAGRQPQHF; cdr3_nt: TGTGCCAGCAGCTTAGCTGGGCGTCAGCCCCAGCATTTT
clone_size: -; cdr3_length: 16; v_call: TRBV30; d_call: -; j_call: TRBJ1-5; cdr3_aa: CAWSGLVRGSNQPQHF; cdr3_nt: TGTGCCTGGAGTGGTCTCGTCCGGGGGAGCAATCAGCCCCAGCATTTT
clone_size: few; cdr3_length: 16; v_call: TRBV4-3; d_call: TRBD1; j_call: TRBJ2-1; cdr3_aa: CASSQLTGGGLVEQFF; cdr3_nt: TGCGCCAGCAGCCAACTGACAGGGGGCGGGTTAGTTGAGCAGTTCTTC
clone_size: -; cdr3_length: 15; v_call: TRBV18; d_call: TRBD1; j_call: TRBJ1-4; cdr3_aa: CASSPRGTGDEKLFF; cdr3_nt: TGTGCCAGCTCACCACGTGGGACAGGGGATGAAAAACTGTTTTTT
clone_size: -; cdr3_length: 16; v_call: TRBV6-6; d_call: TRBD2; j_call: TRBJ2-1; cdr3_aa: CASSFGLAGSYNEQFF; cdr3_nt: TGTGCCAGCAGTTTCGGACTAGCGGGGTCCTACAATGAGCAGTTCTTC
clone_size: -; cdr3_length: 16; v_call: TRBV5-4; d_call: -; j_call: TRBJ1-4; cdr3_aa: CASSLNRQSTNEKLFF; cdr3_nt: TGTGCCAGCAGCTTAAACAGACAGTCAACTAATGAAAAACTGTTTTTT
clone_size: -; cdr3_length: 17; v_call: TRBV4-2; d_call: -; j_call: TRBJ1-6; cdr3_aa: CASSQTSGVYYNSPLHF; cdr3_nt: TGTGCCAGCAGCCAGACTTCAGGGGTCTACTATAATTCACCCCTCCACTTT
clone_size: -; cdr3_length: 15; v_call: TRBV5-8; d_call: TRBD1; j_call: TRBJ1-4; cdr3_aa: CASSLGQGSNEKLFF; cdr3_nt: TGTGCCAGCAGCTTGGGACAGGGGAGTAATGAAAAACTGTTTTTT
clone_size: -; cdr3_length: 16; v_call: TRBV9; d_call: TRBD1; j_call: TRBJ1-2; cdr3_aa: CASSPGPGQANYGYTF; cdr3_nt: TGTGCCAGCAGCCCTGGTCCGGGACAGGCTAACTATGGCTACACCTTC
clone_size: -; cdr3_length: 14; v_call: TRBV6-1; d_call: -; j_call: TRBJ1-2; cdr3_aa: CASSRDSLGYGYTF; cdr3_nt: TGTGCCAGCAGCCGGGACTCGCTAGGCTATGGCTACACCTTC